The 23 T cell receptor beta chains below come from one sample, sequenced in a study of cytomegalovirus exposure and HLA in healthy donors. PCR involved 60 Vbeta and 13 Jbeta primers. Using immunoSEQ multiplex PCR, the repertoire was profiled, and TCRdb retains in-frame clones only, with some absent. The sample has 150,000 to 200,000 clones; about 82% are singletons. The sequenced sample consisted of PBMCs. Source of these receptors: a woman aged 45-65 years in good health and CMV-seropositive.

J is TRBJ2-1 and V is TRBV7-2; maybe TRBD1 (6 bases). The CDR3 has 14 amino acids. Trimming shortened V by 5 bases and J by 9 bases, and 17 bases separated the two germline ends. The V gene's germline CDR1 is SGHTA and CDR2 FQGNSA. CDR3 in DNA: TGTGCCAGCAGCGAGACAGGTCATTCGAGTGAGCAGTTCTTC. Encoded protein: CASSETGHSSEQFF.

This chain uses TRBV27 with TRBJ2-1, with 10 positions matching TRBD1. V trimming: 2 bases; J trimming: 4 bases; junction bases outside the gene matches: 14. Germline-derived CDR1 and CDR2 are MNHEY and SMNVEV (reference sequence). The CDR3 covers 19 residues. CDR3 amino acids: CASSLLPLPGQGSYNEQFF. The CDR3 coding sequence is TGTGCCAGCAGTTTACTCCCTTTGCCGGGACAGGGGTCTTACAATGAGCAGTTCTTC.

This clone has a single count. This sequence joins TRBV28 and TRBJ1-6, with a possible D match to TRBD1 (5 bases). Trimming removed 3 bases from V and 5 bases from J, with 8 bases in between. This CDR3 comprises 14 residues. The germline CDR1 and CDR2 sequences are MDHEN and SYDVKM. CDR3 in amino acids: CASSLTRDNSPLHF. CDR3 bases: TGTGCCAGCAGTTTGACCAGGGATAATTCACCCCTCCACTTT.

CDR3 in DNA: TGCAGCGCCCAACAGGGGATCGTCGCCGGGGAGCTGTTTTTT. It encodes CSAQQGIVAGELFF. The chain combines TRBV29-1 with TRBJ2-2, with 7 bases matching TRBD1. Germline CDR1 SQVTM, CDR2 ANQGSEA. The CDR3 runs 14 residues. Germline trimming cut 7 bases from V and 6 bases from J; bases unmatched to any gene: 11.

This rearrangement joins TRBV2 to TRBJ1-1; D perhaps matches TRBD1 (5 bases). The ends were cut back, 6 bases at V and 5 bases at J, with 13 bases in the middle. The CDR3 has 13 residues. Germline CDR1 SNHLY, CDR2 FYNNEI. CDR3 sequence: CASRGQRYTEAFF. The CDR3 DNA sequence: TGTGCCAGCAGGGGGCAAAGGTATACTGAAGCTTTCTTT. The variable domain in full, completed from reference TRBV2 and TRBJ1-1, reads EPEVTQTPSHQVTQMGQEVILRCVPISNHLYFYWYRQILGQKVEFLVSFYNNEISEKSEIFDDQFSVERPDGSNFTLKIRSTKLEDSAMYFCASRGQRYTEAFFGQGTRLTVV.

V usage is TRBV5-6 and J usage is TRBJ2-7; D may be TRBD1 (5 bases). The CDR3 spans 13 residues. Germline V CDR1 and CDR2: SGHDT, YYEEEE. V lost 2 bases and J 1 base, leaving 7 bases between the germline ends. CDR3 in amino acids: CASSFGHSYEQYF. The CDR3 DNA reads as TGTGCCAGCAGCTTCGGACATTCCTACGAGCAGTACTTC.

The V call is TRBV7-3, the J call TRBJ2-3, with TRBD1 matching 11 bases. The ends lost 4 bases at V and 9 bases at J; junction bases unmatched: 9. CDR3 size: 15 residues. Per germline, CDR1 SGHTA and CDR2 FQGTGA. Written as DNA, the CDR3 is TGTGCCAGCAGCTCGTCCGGGACAGGGGGTGTAACGCAGTATTTT. Its protein product is CASSSSGTGGVTQYF.

The chain combines TRBV9 with TRBJ1-5, with D maybe TRBD1 (6 bases). The CDR3 length is 17 residues. The germline V gene has CDR1 SGDLS and CDR2 YYNGEE. V lost 5 bases, J lost 1 base, and 19 bases lay in between. In nucleotides, the CDR3 is TGTGCCAGCAGTGGGGATAGGGGGGGCGCGAGCAATCAGCCCCAGCATTTT. It encodes CASSGDRGGASNQPQHF.

This chain joins TRBV6-5 and TRBJ1-2; a weak D match, TRBD1 (6 bases). The ends were cut back, 4 bases at V and 5 bases at J, with 11 bases in the middle. This CDR3 region has 13 residues. CDR1 is MNHEY, CDR2 SVGAGI, per germline. The CDR3 reads CASSLPGVYGYTF. The CDR3, as DNA: TGTGCCAGCAGTTTACCAGGGGTTTATGGCTACACCTTC.

The rearrangement joins TRBV6-6 to TRBJ2-3; no clear D gene. This CDR3 spans 11 amino acids. The V end lost 2 bases, the J end lost 5 bases, and 2 bases lay between the germline ends. Per germline, CDR1 MNHNY and CDR2 SVGAGI (reference sequence). CDR3 nucleotides: TGTGCCAGCAGTTACCGAGATACGCAGTATTTT. The encoded protein is CASSYRDTQYF.

V is TRBV5-4 and J is TRBJ2-7; a weak D match, TRBD1 (6 bases). The CDR3 sequence is 16 residues long. Trimming shortened V by 0 bases and J by 0 bases, and 13 bases separated the two germline ends. Germline V gene data show CDR1 as SGHNT and CDR2 as YYREEE (reference sequence). The CDR3 loop reads CASSLEAGASSYEQYF. The CDR3 nucleotides read TGTGCCAGCAGCTTGGAAGCAGGGGCTAGCTCCTACGAGCAGTACTTC.

This sequence joins TRBV19 and TRBJ2-3; perhaps TRBD1 as D (5 bases). The CDR3 totals 14 residues. From germline, CDR1 is LNHDA and CDR2 SQIVND (reference sequence). V was clipped by 4 bases and J by 4 bases, with 12 bases between them. In nucleotides, the CDR3 is TGTGCCAGTAGTAGAGGTGGGGCAGCAGATACGCAGTATTTT. Encoded protein: CASSRGGAADTQYF.

The chain links TRBV2 to TRBJ2-1; possibly TRBD1 for D (6 bases). The CDR3 sequence is 13 residues long. Trimming removed 6 bases from V and 12 bases from J, with 18 bases in between. CDR1 and CDR2 (germline): SNHLY, FYNNEI. The CDR3 DNA reads TGTGCCAGCAGCGAGGCGTCTACAGGGCCGCAGTTCTTC. Amino acid sequence: CASSEASTGPQFF. Full variable domain (outside the CDR3, taken from reference TRBV2 and TRBJ2-1): EPEVTQTPSHQVTQMGQEVILRCVPISNHLYFYWYRQILGQKVEFLVSFYNNEISEKSEIFDDQFSVERPDGSNFTLKIRSTKLEDSAMYFCASSEASTGPQFFGPGTRLTVL.

This clone came up a few times. The rearrangement links TRBV19 to TRBJ2-7; tentatively, D is TRBD2 (6 bases). Germline V gene sequence: CDR1 LNHDA, CDR2 SQIVND (reference sequence). The CDR3 totals 16 residues. V was cut by 1 base and J by 3 bases, with 16 bases left in between. This CDR3 reads CASSIVGGATGYEQYF. The CDR3 DNA reads as TGTGCCAGTAGTATAGTCGGGGGAGCAACAGGCTACGAGCAGTACTTC. Variable domain in full (rest from reference TRBV19 and TRBJ2-7): DGGITQSPKYLFRKEGQNVTLSCEQNLNHDAMYWYRQDPGQGLRLIYYSQIVNDFQKGDIAEGYSVSREKKESFPLTVTSAQKNPTAFYLCASSIVGGATGYEQYFGPGTRLTVT.

V is TRBV4-3 and J is TRBJ2-3, with D perhaps TRBD2 (6 bases). Germline-derived CDR1 and CDR2 are LGHNA and YSLEER. V was shortened by 1 base and J by 0 bases, with 17 bases between the two germline ends. The CDR3 loop spans 18 amino acids. CDR3 nucleotide sequence: TGCGCCAGCAGCCAAGGGAATGGCGGGGCGGACAGCACAGATACGCAGTATTTT. It yields the protein CASSQGNGGADSTDTQYF.

This chain uses TRBV30 with TRBJ2-1; 7 bases agree with TRBD1. V dropped 1 base and J dropped 15; count of bases not matched to a gene: 12. The CDR3 loop spans 13 amino acids. Germline V gives CDR1 GTSNPN, CDR2 SVGIG (reference sequence). This chain's CDR3 is CAWSAALGTARFF. CDR3 sequence (DNA): TGTGCCTGGAGTGCCGCCCTTGGGACAGCCCGGTTCTTC.

V is TRBV27 and J is TRBJ2-4; TRBD2 aligns across 8 bases. J lost 5 bases, V lost 2 bases, and 5 bases had no gene match. The germline gives CDR1 MNHEY, CDR2 SMNVEV (reference sequence). There are 15 residues in the CDR3. CDR3 in amino acids: CASSLGSGTQNIQYF. CDR3 nucleotide sequence: TGTGCCAGCAGTTTAGGTAGCGGGACCCAAAACATTCAGTACTTC.

The chain links TRBV6-5 to TRBJ2-1; maybe TRBD1 (6 bases). Trimming shortened V by 1 base and J by 8 bases, and 12 bases separated the two germline ends. The CDR3 spans 14 residues. CDR1 MNHEY and CDR2 SVGAGI come from the germline V gene. The CDR3 region has the DNA TGTGCCAGCAGTTACTACCGACAGGTCCATGAGCAGTTCTTC. Residues: CASSYYRQVHEQFF.

The rearrangement links TRBV5-1 to TRBJ2-3; D gene ambiguous. The CDR3 loop spans 16 amino acids. V lost 0 bases, J lost 1 base, and 12 bases lay in between. Germline CDR1 reads SGHRS; CDR2 reads YFSETQ. This chain's CDR3 is CASSLEPALGTDTQYF. The CDR3 region has the DNA TGCGCCAGCAGCTTGGAGCCAGCGTTGGGCACAGATACGCAGTATTTT.

V gene TRBV5-5 combines with J gene TRBJ2-6, with D unclear. The CDR3 is 15 residues long. Germline CDR1 and CDR2: SGHKS and YYEKEE (reference sequence). The germline V and J ends were trimmed by 2 bases and 0 bases, with 6 bases remaining between them. Here the CDR3 reads CASSFHSSGANVLTF. For the CDR3, the DNA is TGTGCCAGCAGCTTTCACAGCTCTGGGGCCAACGTCCTGACTTTC.

For this clone: The junction shows a germline mismatch at one end, possibly a read error. The chain has TRBV7-7 and TRBJ2-5; 7 bases are a match to TRBD2. Germline CDR1 is SSHAT and CDR2 is FNYEAQ (reference sequence). This CDR3 is built from 14 residues. This CDR3 is CASSTGGTQETQYF. The CDR3 DNA follows: TGTGCTAGCAGCACCGGGGGGACTCAAGAGACCCAGTACTTC.

This rearrangement joins TRBV2 to TRBJ2-3; weak D call: TRBD1 (5 bases). Germline V lookup: CDR1 SNHLY, CDR2 FYNNEI. The CDR3 runs to 14 residues. V lost 2 bases, J lost 8 bases, and 14 bases lay in between. In DNA form, the CDR3 reads TGTGCCAGCAGTGAATGGGCAGGGCTCGGTACGCAGTATTTT. Protein sequence: CASSEWAGLGTQYF.

This rearrangement joins TRBV7-2 to TRBJ2-1; 9 bases agree with TRBD2. CDR1 SGHTA and CDR2 FQGNSA come from the germline V gene. V lost 5 bases and J lost 10; bases outside the gene matches: 12. This CDR3 comprises 15 residues. CDR3 DNA: TGTGCCAGCAGCCCCCCGGGACTAGCCGTCGTGGAGCAGTTCTTC. Protein product: CASSPPGLAVVEQFF.